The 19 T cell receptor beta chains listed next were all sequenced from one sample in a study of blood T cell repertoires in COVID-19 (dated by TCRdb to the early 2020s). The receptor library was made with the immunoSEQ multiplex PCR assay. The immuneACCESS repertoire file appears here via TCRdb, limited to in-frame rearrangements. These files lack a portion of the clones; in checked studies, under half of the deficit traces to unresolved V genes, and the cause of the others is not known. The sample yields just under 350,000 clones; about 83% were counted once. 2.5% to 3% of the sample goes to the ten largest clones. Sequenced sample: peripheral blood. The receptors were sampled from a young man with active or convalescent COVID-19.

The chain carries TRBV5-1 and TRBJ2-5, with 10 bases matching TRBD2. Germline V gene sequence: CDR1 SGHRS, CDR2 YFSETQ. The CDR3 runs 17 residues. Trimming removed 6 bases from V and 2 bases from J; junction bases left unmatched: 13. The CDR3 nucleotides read TGCGCCAGCAAGGTGTCCGGGATTAGCGGGGGGCAAGAGACCCAGTACTTC. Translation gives CASKVSGISGGQETQYF.

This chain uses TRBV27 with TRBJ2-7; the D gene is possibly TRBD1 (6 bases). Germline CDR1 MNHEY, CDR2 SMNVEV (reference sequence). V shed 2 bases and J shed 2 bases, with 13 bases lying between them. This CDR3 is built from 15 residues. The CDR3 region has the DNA TGTGCCAGCAGTTTAGTACAGGGCAACACCTACGAGCAGTACTTC. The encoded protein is CASSLVQGNTYEQYF.

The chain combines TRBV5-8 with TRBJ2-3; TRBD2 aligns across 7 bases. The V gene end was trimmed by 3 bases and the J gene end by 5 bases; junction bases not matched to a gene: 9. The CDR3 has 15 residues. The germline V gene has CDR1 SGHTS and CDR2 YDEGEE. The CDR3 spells CASSSRAGDRDTQYF. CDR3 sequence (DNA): TGTGCCAGCAGCTCCCGGGCGGGAGATAGAGATACGCAGTATTTT.

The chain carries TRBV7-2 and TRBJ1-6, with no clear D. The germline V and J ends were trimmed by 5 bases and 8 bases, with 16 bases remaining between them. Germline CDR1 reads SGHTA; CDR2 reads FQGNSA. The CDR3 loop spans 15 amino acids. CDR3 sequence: CASSARPRAHSPLHF. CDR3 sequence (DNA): TGTGCCAGCAGCGCCCGCCCGAGGGCCCATTCACCCCTCCACTTT. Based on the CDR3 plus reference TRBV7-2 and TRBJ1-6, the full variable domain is GAGVSQSPSNKVTEKGKDVELRCDPISGHTALYWYRQSLGQGLEFLIYFQGNSAPDKSGLPSDRFSAERTGGSVSTLTIQRTQQEDSAVYLCASSARPRAHSPLHFGNGTRLTVT.

Here the CDR3 reads CAWHLSGGRGEKLFF. In DNA form, the CDR3 reads TGTGCCTGGCATTTGTCAGGGGGTCGGGGTGAAAAACTGTTTTTT. The rearrangement links TRBV30 to TRBJ1-4; 7 positions match TRBD1. Unmatched junction bases numbered 13, after V lost 5 bases and J lost 7 bases. This CDR3 contains 15 residues. Germline CDR1 and CDR2: GTSNPN and SVGIG (reference sequence). Filled out from reference TRBV30 and TRBJ1-4, the complete variable domain reads SQTIHQWPATLVQPVGSPLSLECTVEGTSNPNLYWYRQAAGRGLQLLFYSVGIGQISSEVPQNLSASRPQDRQFILSSKKLLLSDSGFYLCAWHLSGGRGEKLFFGSGTQLSVL.

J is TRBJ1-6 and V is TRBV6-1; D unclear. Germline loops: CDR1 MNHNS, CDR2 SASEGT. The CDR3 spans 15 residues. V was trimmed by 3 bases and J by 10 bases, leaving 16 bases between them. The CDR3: CASSDLQAYGSPLHF. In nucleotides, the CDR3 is TGTGCCAGCAGTGATCTCCAGGCGTACGGATCACCCCTCCACTTT.

Here the CDR3 DNA reads TGCGCCAGCAGCCTAAGCGGGAACTCCTACAATGAGCAGTTCTTC. Translated: CASSLSGNSYNEQFF. V and J are TRBV5-1 and TRBJ2-1, with TRBD2 identical over 7 bases. The V segment lost 4 bases and the J segment 0 bases; nucleotides outside the gene matches: 4. CDR3 length: 15 residues. Germline V CDR1 and CDR2: SGHRS, YFSETQ. Combining the CDR3 with reference TRBV5-1 and TRBJ2-1 gives the whole variable domain KAGVTQTPRYLIKTRGQQVTLSCSPISGHRSVSWYQQTPGQGLQFLFEYFSETQRNKGNFPGRFSGRQFSNSRSEMNVSTLELGDSALYLCASSLSGNSYNEQFFGPGTRLTVL.

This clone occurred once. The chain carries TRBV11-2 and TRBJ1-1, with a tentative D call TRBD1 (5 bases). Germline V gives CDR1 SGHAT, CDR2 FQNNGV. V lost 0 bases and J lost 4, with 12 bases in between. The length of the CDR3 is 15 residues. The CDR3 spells CASSLEGLIGTEAFF. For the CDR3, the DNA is TGTGCCAGCAGCTTAGAGGGGCTAATCGGCACTGAAGCTTTCTTT.

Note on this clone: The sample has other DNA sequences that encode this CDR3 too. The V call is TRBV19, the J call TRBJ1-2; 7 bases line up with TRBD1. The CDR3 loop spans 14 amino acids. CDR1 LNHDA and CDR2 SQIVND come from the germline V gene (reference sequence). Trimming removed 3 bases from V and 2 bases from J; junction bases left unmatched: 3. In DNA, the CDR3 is TGTGCCAGTAGTATTACAGGGGAGAACTATGGCTACACCTTC. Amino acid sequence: CASSITGENYGYTF.

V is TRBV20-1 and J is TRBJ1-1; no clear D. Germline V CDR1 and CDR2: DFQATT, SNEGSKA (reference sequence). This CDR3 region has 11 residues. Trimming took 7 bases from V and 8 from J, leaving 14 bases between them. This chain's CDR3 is CSVPRDREAFF. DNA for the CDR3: TGCAGTGTCCCCCGGGATCGGGAAGCTTTCTTT.

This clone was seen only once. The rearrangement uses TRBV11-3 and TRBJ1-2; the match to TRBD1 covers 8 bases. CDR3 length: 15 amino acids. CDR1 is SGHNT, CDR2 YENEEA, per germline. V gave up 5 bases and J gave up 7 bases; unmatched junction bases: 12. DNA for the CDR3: TGTGCCAGCAGCCCCGGGATGCAGGGGGCTTTTGGCTACACCTTC. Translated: CASSPGMQGAFGYTF.

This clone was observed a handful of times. CDR3 residues: CASAGTGSFYEQYF. Written as DNA, the CDR3 is TGTGCCAGCGCCGGGACAGGGTCTTTTTACGAGCAGTACTTC. The chain is built from TRBV6-5 and TRBJ2-7; TRBD1 aligns across 9 bases. With 8 bases clipped from V and 4 bases from J, the junction kept 9 bases outside the gene matches. This CDR3 region has 14 residues. CDR1 and CDR2 (germline): MNHEY, SVGAGI.

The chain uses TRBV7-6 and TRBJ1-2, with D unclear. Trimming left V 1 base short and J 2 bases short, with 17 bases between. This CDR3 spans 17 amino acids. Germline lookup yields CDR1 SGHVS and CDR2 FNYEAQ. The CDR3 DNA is TGTGCCAGCAGCTTAGACGGCACGGGAGTAGAAAACTATGGCTACACCTTC. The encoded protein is CASSLDGTGVENYGYTF.

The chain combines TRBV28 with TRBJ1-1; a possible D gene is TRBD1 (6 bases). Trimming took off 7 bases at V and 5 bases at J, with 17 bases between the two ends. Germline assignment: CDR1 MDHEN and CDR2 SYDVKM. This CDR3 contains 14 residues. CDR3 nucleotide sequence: TGTGCCAGCACCCCTTCCCCAGGGGATACTGAAGCTTTCTTT. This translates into CASTPSPGDTEAFF.

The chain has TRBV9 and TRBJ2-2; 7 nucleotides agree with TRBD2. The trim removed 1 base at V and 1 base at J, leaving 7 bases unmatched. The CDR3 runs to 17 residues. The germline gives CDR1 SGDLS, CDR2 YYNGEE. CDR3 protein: CASSVLGGQKNTGELFF. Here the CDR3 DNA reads TGTGCCAGCAGCGTACTGGGAGGGCAGAAGAACACCGGGGAGCTGTTTTTT.

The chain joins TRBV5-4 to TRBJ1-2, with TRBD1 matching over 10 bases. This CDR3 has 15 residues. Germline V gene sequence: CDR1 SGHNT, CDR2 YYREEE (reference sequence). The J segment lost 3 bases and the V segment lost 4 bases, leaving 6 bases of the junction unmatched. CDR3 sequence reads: CASSVVGQGDYGYTF. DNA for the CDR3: TGTGCCAGCAGCGTTGTCGGACAGGGGGACTATGGCTACACCTTC.

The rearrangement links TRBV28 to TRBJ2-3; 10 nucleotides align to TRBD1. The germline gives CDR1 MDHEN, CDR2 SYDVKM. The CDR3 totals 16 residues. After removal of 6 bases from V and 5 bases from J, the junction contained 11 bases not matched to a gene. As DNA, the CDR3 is TGTGCCAGCAGCCATATAGGGACAGGGGCGCAAGATACGCAGTATTTT. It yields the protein CASSHIGTGAQDTQYF.

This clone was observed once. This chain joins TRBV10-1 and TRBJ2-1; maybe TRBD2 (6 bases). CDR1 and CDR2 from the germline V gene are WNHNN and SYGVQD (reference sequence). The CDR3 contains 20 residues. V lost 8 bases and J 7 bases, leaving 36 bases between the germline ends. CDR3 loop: CASASGPGRFVTLLGNEQFF. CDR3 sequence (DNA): TGCGCCAGCGCATCGGGACCGGGGAGGTTCGTGACACTTTTGGGGAATGAGCAGTTCTTC.

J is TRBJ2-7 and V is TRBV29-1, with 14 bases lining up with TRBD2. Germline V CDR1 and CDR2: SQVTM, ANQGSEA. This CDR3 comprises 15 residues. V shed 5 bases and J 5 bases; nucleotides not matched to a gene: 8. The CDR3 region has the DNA TGCAGCGTTCGTCGGACTAGCGGGAGGAAAAACGAGCAGTACTTC. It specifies CSVRRTSGRKNEQYF.